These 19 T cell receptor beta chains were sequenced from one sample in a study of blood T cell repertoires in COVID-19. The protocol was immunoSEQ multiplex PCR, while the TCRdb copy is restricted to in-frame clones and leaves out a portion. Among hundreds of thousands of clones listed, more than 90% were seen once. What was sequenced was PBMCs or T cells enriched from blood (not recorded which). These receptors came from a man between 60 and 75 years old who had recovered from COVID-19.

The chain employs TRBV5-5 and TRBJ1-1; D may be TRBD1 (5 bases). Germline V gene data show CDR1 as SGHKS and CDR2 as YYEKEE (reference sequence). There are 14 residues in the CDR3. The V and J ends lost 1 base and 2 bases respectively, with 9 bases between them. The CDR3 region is CASSLLQGNTEAFF. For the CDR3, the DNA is TGTGCCAGCAGCTTGTTGCAGGGTAACACTGAAGCTTTCTTT.

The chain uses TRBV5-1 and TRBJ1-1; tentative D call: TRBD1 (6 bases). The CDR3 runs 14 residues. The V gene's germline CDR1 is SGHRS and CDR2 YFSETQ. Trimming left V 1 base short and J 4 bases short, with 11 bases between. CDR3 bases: TGCGCCAGCAGCTTGCAAAGGGGGGGCACTGAAGCTTTCTTT. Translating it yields CASSLQRGGTEAFF.

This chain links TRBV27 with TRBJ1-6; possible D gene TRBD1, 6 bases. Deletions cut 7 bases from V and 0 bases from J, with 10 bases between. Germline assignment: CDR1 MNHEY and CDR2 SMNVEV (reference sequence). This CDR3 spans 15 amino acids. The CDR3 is CASKDSSSYNSPLHF. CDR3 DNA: TGTGCCAGCAAGGACAGCAGCTCCTATAATTCACCCCTCCACTTT.

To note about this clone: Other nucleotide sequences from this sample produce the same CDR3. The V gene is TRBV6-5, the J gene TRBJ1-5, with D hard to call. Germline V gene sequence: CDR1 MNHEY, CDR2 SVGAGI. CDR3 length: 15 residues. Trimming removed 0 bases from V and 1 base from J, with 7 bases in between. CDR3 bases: TGTGCCAGCAGTTACTCGGGCAGGAGCAATCAGCCCCAGCATTTT. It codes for CASSYSGRSNQPQHF.

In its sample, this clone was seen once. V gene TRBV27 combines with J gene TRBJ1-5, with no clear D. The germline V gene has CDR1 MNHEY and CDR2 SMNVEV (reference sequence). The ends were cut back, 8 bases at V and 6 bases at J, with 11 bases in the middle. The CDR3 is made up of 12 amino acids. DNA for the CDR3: TGTGCCAGCGCTCTAAGCGGTCAGCCCCAGCATTTT. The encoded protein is CASALSGQPQHF.

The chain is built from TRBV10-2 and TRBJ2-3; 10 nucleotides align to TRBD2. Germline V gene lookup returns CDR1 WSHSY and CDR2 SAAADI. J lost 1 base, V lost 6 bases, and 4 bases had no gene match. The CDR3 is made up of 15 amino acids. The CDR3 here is CASRGLAGGTDTQYF. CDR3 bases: TGCGCCAGCAGGGGGCTAGCGGGAGGCACAGATACGCAGTATTTT.

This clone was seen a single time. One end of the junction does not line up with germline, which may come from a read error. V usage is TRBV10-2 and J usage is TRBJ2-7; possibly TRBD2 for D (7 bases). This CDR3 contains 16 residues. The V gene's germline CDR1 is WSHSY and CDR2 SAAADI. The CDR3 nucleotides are TGCGCCAGCTGTGAAGGGGGGGTGGGCGAGGGAAACGAGCAGTACTTC. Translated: CASCEGGVGEGNEQYF.

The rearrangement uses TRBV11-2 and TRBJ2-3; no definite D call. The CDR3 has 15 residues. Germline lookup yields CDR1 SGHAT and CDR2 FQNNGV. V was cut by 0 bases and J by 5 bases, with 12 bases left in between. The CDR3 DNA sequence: TGTGCCAGCAGCTTAGACCTCCCCCTTGTAGATACGCAGTATTTT. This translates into CASSLDLPLVDTQYF. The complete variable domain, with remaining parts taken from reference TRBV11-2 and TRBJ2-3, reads EAGVAQSPRYKIIEKRQSVAFWCNPISGHATLYWYQQILGQGPKLLIQFQNNGVVDDSQLPKDRFSAERLKGVDSTLKIQPAKLEDSAVYLCASSLDLPLVDTQYFGPGTRLTVL.

The DNA for the CDR3 is TGCGCCAGCAGCCTGAGACTAGCGGGACATGGATACAATGAGCAGTTCTTC. This codes for CASSLRLAGHGYNEQFF. This chain connects TRBV5-1 to TRBJ2-1; TRBD2 matches 11 bases. The germline CDR1 and CDR2 sequences are SGHRS and YFSETQ. Germline trimming cut 4 bases from V and 4 bases from J; bases unmatched to any gene: 10. The CDR3 covers 17 residues.

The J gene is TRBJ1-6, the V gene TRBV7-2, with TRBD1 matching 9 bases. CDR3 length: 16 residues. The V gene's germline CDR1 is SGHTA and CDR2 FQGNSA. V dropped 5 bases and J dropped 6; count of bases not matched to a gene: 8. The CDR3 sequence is CASSQGQGRRNSPLHF. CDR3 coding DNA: TGTGCCAGCAGCCAAGGACAGGGGAGGCGTAATTCACCCCTCCACTTT.

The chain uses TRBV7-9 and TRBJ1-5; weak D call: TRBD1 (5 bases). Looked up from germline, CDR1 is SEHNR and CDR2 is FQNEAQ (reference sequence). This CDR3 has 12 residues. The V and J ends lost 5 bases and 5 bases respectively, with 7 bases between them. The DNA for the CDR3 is TGTGCCAGCAGCCGGGGGGATCAGCCCCAGCATTTT. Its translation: CASSRGDQPQHF.

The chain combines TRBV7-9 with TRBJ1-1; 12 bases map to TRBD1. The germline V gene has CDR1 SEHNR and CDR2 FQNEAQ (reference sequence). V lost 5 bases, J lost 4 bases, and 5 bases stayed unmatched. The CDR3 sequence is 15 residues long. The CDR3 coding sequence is TGTGCCAGCAGCGGGGGACAGGGGGCGGGCACTGAAGCTTTCTTT. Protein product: CASSGGQGAGTEAFF.

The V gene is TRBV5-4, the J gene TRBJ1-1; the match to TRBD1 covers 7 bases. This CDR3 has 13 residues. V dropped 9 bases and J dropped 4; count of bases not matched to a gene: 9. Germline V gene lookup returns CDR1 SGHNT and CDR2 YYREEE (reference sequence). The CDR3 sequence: CATTQGVVTEAFF. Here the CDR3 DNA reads TGTGCCACCACTCAGGGGGTTGTCACTGAAGCTTTCTTT.

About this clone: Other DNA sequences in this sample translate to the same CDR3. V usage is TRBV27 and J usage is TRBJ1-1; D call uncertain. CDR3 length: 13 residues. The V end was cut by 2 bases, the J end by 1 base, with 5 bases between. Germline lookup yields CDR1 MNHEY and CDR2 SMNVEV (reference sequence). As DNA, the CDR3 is TGTGCCAGCAGTTTAGGGAGGAACACTGAAGCTTTCTTT. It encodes CASSLGRNTEAFF.

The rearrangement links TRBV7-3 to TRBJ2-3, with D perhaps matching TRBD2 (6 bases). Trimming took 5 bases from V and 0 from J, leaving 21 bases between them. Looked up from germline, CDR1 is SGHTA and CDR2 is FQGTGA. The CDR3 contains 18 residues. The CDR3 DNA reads TGTGCCAGCAGCCCCTCCCATCCTAGCGACGGTAGCACAGATACGCAGTATTTT. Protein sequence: CASSPSHPSDGSTDTQYF.

The CDR3 bases are TGTGCCAGCAGCCTAGCCTATAATTCACCCCTCCACTTT. Its protein product is CASSLAYNSPLHF. The chain couples TRBV12-3 or TRBV12-4 to TRBJ1-6, with no clear D. This CDR3 has 13 residues. Trimming stripped 6 bases from V and 2 bases from J, with 5 bases between.

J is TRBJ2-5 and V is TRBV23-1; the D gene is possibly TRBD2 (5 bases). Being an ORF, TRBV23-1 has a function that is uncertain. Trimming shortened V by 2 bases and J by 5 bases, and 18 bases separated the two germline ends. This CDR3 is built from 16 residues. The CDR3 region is CASSQAILGDPETQYF. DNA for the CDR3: TGCGCCAGCAGTCAAGCGATACTAGGCGATCCTGAGACCCAGTACTTC.

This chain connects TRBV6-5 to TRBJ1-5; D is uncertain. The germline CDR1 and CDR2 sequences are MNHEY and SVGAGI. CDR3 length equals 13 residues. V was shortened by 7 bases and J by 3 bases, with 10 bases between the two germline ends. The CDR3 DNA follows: TGTGCCAGCACCGCGGGAAACAATCAGCCCCAGCATTTT. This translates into CASTAGNNQPQHF.

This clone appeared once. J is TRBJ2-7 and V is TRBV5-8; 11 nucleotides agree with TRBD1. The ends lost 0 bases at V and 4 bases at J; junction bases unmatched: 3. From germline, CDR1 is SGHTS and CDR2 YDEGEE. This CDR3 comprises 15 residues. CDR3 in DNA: TGTGCCAGCAGCTTGGGGGGACAGGGGGGGTACGAGCAGTACTTC. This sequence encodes CASSLGGQGGYEQYF. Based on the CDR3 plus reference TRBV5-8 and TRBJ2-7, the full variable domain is EAGVTQSPTHLIKTRGQQATLRCSPISGHTSVYWYQQALGLGLQFLLWYDEGEERNRGNFPPRFSGRQFPNYSSELNVNALELEDSALYLCASSLGGQGGYEQYFGPGTRLTVT.